The 11 T cell receptor beta chains given below trace back to one sample, sequenced in a study of T cell repertoires in cytomegalovirus infection (dated by TCRdb to about 2019). TCRdb records Illumina HiSeq 1500 as the sequencer. TCRdb handled the public reads itself, with Q25 trimming in fastp and clone calling in MiXCR, and kept productive beta chains. CDR3 protein duplicates are merged, each entry listing the most common genes and DNA. Across this sample there are approximately 500,000 distinct CDR3 sequences, with about 11% seen only once. The top ten constitute 10% of the sample. Sequencing was performed on PBMCs. The receptors originated from a human donor in good health (CMV status not recorded). Some clones in this sample may be carry-over from other donors' samples.

This clonotype was detected only a few times. The chain links TRBV30 to TRBJ2-3; no definite D call. The CDR3 contains 17 residues. The V gene lost 2 bases and the J gene lost 0 bases, with 18 bases spanning the gap. The germline V gene encodes CDR1 GTSNPN and CDR2 SVGIG (reference sequence). CDR3 loop: CAWSQSLGYSSTDTQYF. CDR3 nucleotide sequence: TGTGCCTGGAGTCAAAGTCTCGGGTATTCTAGCACAGATACGCAGTATTTT.

This chain joins TRBV24-1 and TRBJ2-3; D remains unclear. The CDR3 totals 13 residues. Germline V gene sequence: CDR1 KGHDR, CDR2 SFDVKD. Trimming took off 4 bases at V and 2 bases at J, with 6 bases between the two ends. The CDR3 coding sequence is TGTGCCACCAGTGACTTCCCCACAGATACGCAGTATTTT. Translated: CATSDFPTDTQYF.

V gene TRBV6-1 combines with J gene TRBJ2-5; D gene uncertain. The V gene's germline CDR1 is MNHNS and CDR2 SASEGT. CDR3 length: 11 residues. Between the trimmed V and J ends, which lost 4 bases and 3 bases, there was a span of 3 bases. Here the CDR3 reads CASSVEETQYF. The CDR3 DNA follows: TGTGCCAGCAGTGTGGAAGAGACCCAGTACTTC.

This chain connects TRBV19 to TRBJ1-6; TRBD1 might be the D (6 bases). V gave up 6 bases and J gave up 8 bases, with 23 bases separating them. This CDR3 region has 17 residues. CDR1 and CDR2 (germline): LNHDA, SQIVND (reference sequence). The CDR3, as DNA: TGTGCCAGTAGCTTGACCTCGACAGGAGCGGACTATTCACCCCTCCACTTT. Its translation: CASSLTSTGADYSPLHF.

This clonotype was counted many times. The rearrangement joins TRBV11-2 to TRBJ2-7, with 7 positions matching TRBD1. This CDR3 contains 14 residues. Germline V gene data show CDR1 as SGHAT and CDR2 as FQNNGV. The J segment lost 5 bases and the V segment lost 0 bases, leaving 4 bases of the junction unmatched. Written as DNA, the CDR3 is TGTGCCAGCAGCTTAGATGTAGGGGGCGACGAGCAGTACTTC. Encoded protein: CASSLDVGGDEQYF.

This clonotype turned up a few times. The rearrangement links TRBV7-9 to TRBJ1-4; the D gene is possibly TRBD1 (5 bases). This CDR3 region has 15 residues. CDR1 and CDR2 (germline): SEHNR, FQNEAQ (reference sequence). The V end was cut by 5 bases, the J end by 6 bases, with 16 bases between. The CDR3 coding sequence is TGTGCCAGCAGCCGGCCGAGGGGAGAAGATGAAAAACTGTTTTTT. Encoded protein: CASSRPRGEDEKLFF.

This clonotype was found many times. The V call is TRBV6-1, the J call TRBJ2-1; D is unresolved. Germline V gene data show CDR1 as MNHNS and CDR2 as SASEGT. The V and J ends lost 7 bases and 2 bases respectively, with 3 bases between them. The CDR3 totals 11 residues. CDR3 nucleotide sequence: TGTGCCAGCACTGCCTACAATGAGCAGTTCTTC. Protein: CASTAYNEQFF.

This clonotype was recorded a few times. CDR3 loop: CASSRGTSGPTWEQYF. The CDR3 DNA follows: TGTGCCAGCAGCCGAGGGACTAGCGGGCCAACTTGGGAGCAGTACTTC. The chain joins TRBV6-5 to TRBJ2-7, with 12 bases aligning to TRBD2. The CDR3 covers 16 residues. The germline V gene has CDR1 MNHEY and CDR2 SVGAGI. V gave up 6 bases and J gave up 7 bases; unmatched junction bases: 13.

V gene TRBV20-1 combines with J gene TRBJ1-5; D remains ambiguous. The germline gives CDR1 DFQATT, CDR2 SNEGSKA (reference sequence). V was pared by 3 bases and J by 2 bases, with 14 bases between. This CDR3 contains 15 residues. The CDR3 sequence is CSASVVGPRNQPQHF. In nucleotides, the CDR3 is TGCAGTGCTAGTGTCGTAGGACCGCGCAATCAGCCCCAGCATTTT.

The V and J genes are TRBV5-5 and TRBJ2-1; D not resolved. The CDR3 is made up of 13 amino acids. The V gene's germline CDR1 is SGHKS and CDR2 YYEKEE (reference sequence). The V gene lost 0 bases and the J gene lost 5 bases, with 6 bases spanning the gap. The CDR3 is CASSLESDNEQFF. The DNA for the CDR3 is TGTGCCAGCAGCTTGGAATCTGACAATGAGCAGTTCTTC.

In this sample, this clonotype turned up many times. The chain recombines TRBV12-3 or TRBV12-4 with TRBJ1-3, with D perhaps TRBD1 (5 bases). The CDR3 is made up of 12 amino acids. V dropped 4 bases and J dropped 8 bases, with 9 bases sitting between them. The CDR3 region has the DNA TGTGCCAGCAGTTCCGGGACTGACACCATATATTTT. Residues: CASSSGTDTIYF.